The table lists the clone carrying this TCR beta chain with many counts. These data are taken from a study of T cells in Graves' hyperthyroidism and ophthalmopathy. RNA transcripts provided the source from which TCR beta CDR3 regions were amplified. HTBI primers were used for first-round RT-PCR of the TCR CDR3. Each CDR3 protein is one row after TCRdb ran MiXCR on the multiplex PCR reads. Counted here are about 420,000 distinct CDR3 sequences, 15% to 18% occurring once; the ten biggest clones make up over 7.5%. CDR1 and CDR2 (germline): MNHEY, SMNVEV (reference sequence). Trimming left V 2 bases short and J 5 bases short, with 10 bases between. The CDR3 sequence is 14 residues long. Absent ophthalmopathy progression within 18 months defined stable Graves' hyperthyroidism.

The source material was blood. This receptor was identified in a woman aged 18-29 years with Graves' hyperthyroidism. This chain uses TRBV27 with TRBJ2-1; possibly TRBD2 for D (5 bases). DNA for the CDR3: TGTGCCAGCAGTTTAGAGACTATCAACAATGAGCAGTTCTTC. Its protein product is CASSLETINNEQFF.